The 32 T cell receptor beta chains reported below all come from one sample, sequenced in a study of Ad26.COV2.S vaccination and SARS-CoV-2 variants. Produced via immunoSEQ multiplex PCR; TCRdb's table is partial and in-frame only. The repertoire includes approximately 350,000 clones, roughly 84% of them detected once, and about 3.4% sits in the top ten. Treatment given: roughly 19 received Ad26.COV2.S at low or high dose, single or two shots; about 5 received placebo; per-sample allocation not given. Vaccine and placebo recipients were sampled on day 63 after the first injection. The starting material was peripheral blood, obtained in a trial of Ad26.COV2.S vaccine versus placebo. The receptors derive from a person between 18 and 65 years old who received the Ad26.COV2.S COVID-19 vaccine or a placebo.

The J gene is TRBJ1-2, the V gene TRBV5-1, with D perhaps matching TRBD1 (5 bases). CDR3 length equals 14 residues. Trimming left V 0 bases short and J 3 bases short, with 9 bases between. CDR1 and CDR2 (germline): SGHRS, YFSETQ. CDR3 region: CASSLGGTDYGYTF. CDR3 sequence (DNA): TGCGCCAGCAGCTTGGGTGGGACGGACTATGGCTACACCTTC.

V is TRBV9 and J is TRBJ2-3, with TRBD1 identical over 11 bases. The V gene end was trimmed by 0 bases and the J gene end by 4 bases; junction bases not matched to a gene: 4. The CDR3 totals 16 residues. Germline CDR1 SGDLS, CDR2 YYNGEE. The CDR3 spells CASSVEDRGHSDTQYF. The CDR3 bases are TGTGCCAGCAGCGTAGAGGACAGGGGGCATTCAGATACGCAGTATTTT.

The chain joins TRBV5-1 to TRBJ2-7; TRBD1 or TRBD2 may be the D gene (6 bases each). Per germline, CDR1 SGHRS and CDR2 YFSETQ. Trimming stripped 5 bases from V and 1 base from J, with 13 bases between. The length of the CDR3 is 14 residues. The CDR3 DNA reads TGCGCCAGCAGACCTGGGGGGACATCCTACGAGCAGTACTTC. Protein: CASRPGGTSYEQYF.

The J gene is TRBJ2-2, the V gene TRBV5-6; perhaps D is TRBD1 or TRBD2 (6 bases each). The germline V gene has CDR1 SGHDT and CDR2 YYEEEE. V dropped 1 base and J dropped 4 bases, with 17 bases sitting between them. This CDR3 comprises 17 residues. The CDR3 is CASSLLEGSGVTGELFF. The CDR3 DNA is TGTGCCAGCAGCTTGTTGGAGGGGTCAGGGGTCACCGGGGAGCTGTTTTTT. The full variable domain, with the rest looked up from reference TRBV5-6 and TRBJ2-2, is DAGVTQSPTHLIKTRGQQVTLRCSPKSGHDTVSWYQQALGQGPQFIFQYYEEEERQRGNFPDRFSGHQFPNYSSELNVNALLLGDSALYLCASSLLEGSGVTGELFFGEGSRLTVL.

J is TRBJ2-1 and V is TRBV9, with TRBD2 matching over 7 bases. V shed 0 bases and J 6 bases; nucleotides not matched to a gene: 3. The CDR3 contains 14 residues. CDR1 is SGDLS and CDR2 is YYNGEE in the germline V gene. CDR3 residues: CASSVAGGTNEQFF. CDR3 in DNA: TGTGCCAGCAGCGTAGCGGGAGGAACCAATGAGCAGTTCTTC.

V is TRBV5-1 and J is TRBJ2-3; D not certain. The ends were cut back, 1 base at V and 6 bases at J, with 12 bases in the middle. Germline V gene sequence: CDR1 SGHRS, CDR2 YFSETQ. There are 14 residues in the CDR3. The CDR3 sequence is CASSLRPGEDTQYF. Written as DNA, the CDR3 is TGCGCCAGCAGCTTGAGACCAGGCGAGGATACGCAGTATTTT.

A single count supports this clone. The chain links TRBV6-5 to TRBJ1-5, with D hard to call. There are 14 residues in the CDR3. Germline CDR1 is MNHEY and CDR2 is SVGAGI. Between the trimmed V and J ends, which lost 3 bases and 0 bases, there was a span of 6 bases. The CDR3 DNA sequence: TGTGCCAGCAGTTATACAGATAGCAATCAGCCCCAGCATTTT. Protein: CASSYTDSNQPQHF.

The genes are TRBV4-1 and TRBJ2-7; a possible D gene is TRBD2 (5 bases). The CDR3 sequence is 13 residues long. In germline, CDR1 is MGHRA, CDR2 YSYEKL. V was pared by 0 bases and J by 3 bases, with 6 bases between. The CDR3 sequence is CASSQDGDYEQYF. As DNA, the CDR3 is TGCGCCAGCAGCCAAGACGGGGACTACGAGCAGTACTTC.

This sequence joins TRBV6-1 and TRBJ2-1; no firm D call. Trimming left V 3 bases short and J 6 bases short, with 15 bases between. This CDR3 region has 15 residues. Germline V gives CDR1 MNHNS, CDR2 SASEGT. The CDR3 sequence is CASSETIGLGNEQFF. The CDR3 region has the DNA TGTGCCAGCAGTGAGACGATTGGGCTGGGCAATGAGCAGTTCTTC.

The chain is built from TRBV11-2 and TRBJ1-4, with 9 bases matching TRBD1. In germline, CDR1 is SGHAT, CDR2 FQNNGV. V dropped 3 bases and J dropped 0; count of bases not matched to a gene: 8. The CDR3 totals 18 residues. In nucleotides, the CDR3 is TGTGCCAGCAGCTTGATACAGGGGGCCCTTGCAACTAATGAAAAACTGTTTTTT. This codes for CASSLIQGALATNEKLFF. The whole variable domain, filled in from reference TRBV11-2 and TRBJ1-4, reads EAGVAQSPRYKIIEKRQSVAFWCNPISGHATLYWYQQILGQGPKLLIQFQNNGVVDDSQLPKDRFSAERLKGVDSTLKIQPAKLEDSAVYLCASSLIQGALATNEKLFFGSGTQLSVL.

The CDR3 loop reads CASSSPRMGGAWDTQYF. The CDR3 DNA follows: TGTGCCAGCAGCTCCCCGAGGATGGGCGGGGCGTGGGATACGCAGTATTTT. V usage is TRBV7-9 and J usage is TRBJ2-3; perhaps TRBD2 as D (6 bases). The CDR3 covers 17 residues. V was clipped by 4 bases and J by 6 bases, with 23 bases between them. Germline V gene sequence: CDR1 SEHNR, CDR2 FQNEAQ (reference sequence).

Written as DNA, the CDR3 is TGCGCCAGCAGCCAAGAACTGAACCAAAACTATGGCTACACCTTC. This encodes CASSQELNQNYGYTF. The rearrangement uses TRBV4-3 and TRBJ1-2; D unclear. Looked up from germline, CDR1 is LGHNA and CDR2 is YSLEER. There are 15 residues in the CDR3. Trimming shortened V by 0 bases and J by 2 bases, and 10 bases separated the two germline ends.

This clone was counted once. The V and J genes are TRBV7-8 and TRBJ2-7; D perhaps matches TRBD1 (6 bases). V was cut by 1 base and J by 2 bases, with 12 bases left in between. The CDR3 is 15 residues long. CDR1 is SGHVS, CDR2 FQNEAQ, per germline. The chain's CDR3 is CASSLGGRGTYEQYF. As DNA, the CDR3 is TGTGCCAGCAGCTTAGGGGGGCGTGGAACCTACGAGCAGTACTTC.

The chain combines TRBV23-1 with TRBJ2-3; 7 positions agree with TRBD1. TRBV23-1 is given ORF status, its function remaining uncertain. Germline trimming cut 7 bases from V and 4 bases from J; bases unmatched to any gene: 11. The CDR3 covers 15 residues. The CDR3 loop is CASILPTGPADTQYF. The CDR3 DNA reads TGCGCCAGCATACTCCCGACAGGGCCCGCAGATACGCAGTATTTT.

The chain recombines TRBV7-8 with TRBJ1-5; 9 bases map to TRBD1. This CDR3 is built from 14 residues. Per germline, CDR1 SGHVS and CDR2 FQNEAQ. Unmatched junction bases numbered 9, after V lost 6 bases and J lost 9 bases. This chain's CDR3 is CASRMDRGLWPQHF. The CDR3, as DNA: TGTGCCAGCAGAATGGACAGGGGCCTTTGGCCCCAGCATTTT.

This rearrangement joins TRBV4-2 to TRBJ1-1; TRBD1 is a possible D gene (6 bases). The length of the CDR3 is 15 residues. The ends were cut back, 0 bases at V and 4 bases at J, with 12 bases in the middle. CDR1 is LGHNA, CDR2 YNFKEQ, per germline. The CDR3 protein is CASSQDEGGTTEAFF. CDR3 bases: TGTGCCAGCAGCCAAGATGAAGGGGGTACCACTGAAGCTTTCTTT.

Points on this clone: A junction boundary mismatches the germline segment, possibly from a read error. The chain carries TRBV4-2 and TRBJ1-2; tentative D call: TRBD1 (6 bases). The CDR3 length is 13 residues. Germline V gene sequence: CDR1 LGHNA, CDR2 YNFKEQ. The DNA for the CDR3 is TGTGCCAGCAGCCAAGTGGGCCGGACAGAGAACCTCTTC. This gives the protein CASSQVGRTENLF.

The rearrangement links TRBV9 to TRBJ2-2; D is possibly TRBD2 (6 bases). The V gene's germline CDR1 is SGDLS and CDR2 YYNGEE. The CDR3 is 14 residues long. The V end lost 3 bases, the J end lost 4 bases, and 10 bases lay between the germline ends. CDR3 loop: CASSARRGTGELFF. CDR3 sequence (DNA): TGTGCCAGCAGCGCCCGGAGGGGCACCGGGGAGCTGTTTTTT.

The rearrangement joins TRBV20-1 to TRBJ1-2; D unclear. The CDR3 length is 11 residues. V dropped 1 base and J dropped 8 bases, with 8 bases sitting between them. Germline V gives CDR1 DFQATT, CDR2 SNEGSKA (reference sequence). The CDR3 sequence: CSARAGEGYTF. As DNA, the CDR3 is TGCAGTGCTAGAGCCGGGGAAGGCTACACCTTC.

This chain links TRBV4-1 with TRBJ1-1; D ambiguous. V gave up 2 bases and J gave up 1 base, with 5 bases separating them. This CDR3 region has 13 residues. Germline CDR1 MGHRA, CDR2 YSYEKL. The chain's CDR3 is CASSQYKNTEAFF. In nucleotides, the CDR3 is TGCGCCAGCAGCCAATACAAGAACACTGAAGCTTTCTTT.

Only a few counts were recorded for this clone. The chain is built from TRBV7-2 and TRBJ1-5; TRBD1 matches at 7 bases. With 5 bases clipped from V and 5 bases from J, the junction kept 3 bases outside the gene matches. The CDR3 is 13 residues long. The germline gives CDR1 SGHTA, CDR2 FQGNSA. CDR3 sequence reads: CASSPTGDQPQHF. In nucleotides, the CDR3 is TGTGCCAGCAGCCCTACAGGGGATCAGCCCCAGCATTTT.

This chain links TRBV7-9 with TRBJ1-1, with TRBD1 as a possible D gene (5 bases). Per the germline V gene, CDR1 is SEHNR and CDR2 is FQNEAQ (reference sequence). The CDR3 consists of 14 residues. V lost 1 base, J lost 5 bases, and 11 bases lay in between. CDR3: CASSLGGRNTEAFF. The CDR3 DNA is TGTGCCAGCAGCTTAGGGGGCCGGAATACTGAAGCTTTCTTT.

The J gene is TRBJ2-3, the V gene TRBV3-1 (or the pseudogene TRBV3-2); D is unclear. The V gene's germline CDR1 is LGHDT and CDR2 YNNKEL (reference sequence). The CDR3 contains 14 residues. V gave up 1 base and J gave up 0 bases, with 5 bases separating them. This CDR3 is CASSQGVSTDTQYF. In DNA, the CDR3 is TGTGCCAGCAGCCAAGGAGTTAGCACAGATACGCAGTATTTT.

J is TRBJ1-2 and V is TRBV14; no clear D. This CDR3 comprises 16 residues. The ends were cut back, 6 bases at V and 0 bases at J, with 17 bases in the middle. Germline-derived CDR1 and CDR2 are SGHDN and FVKESK. DNA of the CDR3: TGTGCCAGCAGTAAACTGGGCCTGCCCCCTAACTATGGCTACACCTTC. It encodes CASSKLGLPPNYGYTF.

CDR3 DNA: TGTGCCAGCAGCTCTCGGACTAGCGGGGGTCAACCTTACACAGATACGCAGTATTTT. It encodes CASSSRTSGGQPYTDTQYF. This sequence joins TRBV7-2 and TRBJ2-3; TRBD2 agrees at 13 bases. This CDR3 contains 19 residues. V lost 4 bases and J lost 2; bases outside the gene matches: 12. CDR1 is SGHTA, CDR2 FQGNSA, per germline.

This clone was recorded only once. Other nucleotide sequences in the sample specify the same CDR3. The CDR3 DNA is TGTGCCAGCAGCTTAGGAGGGAACACTGAAGCTTTCTTT. Amino acid sequence: CASSLGGNTEAFF. The V call is TRBV11-2, the J call TRBJ1-1, with D unresolved. Germline loops: CDR1 SGHAT, CDR2 FQNNGV. CDR3 size: 13 residues. Trimming shortened V by 1 base and J by 1 base, and 4 bases separated the two germline ends.

V is TRBV6-5 and J is TRBJ2-3; tentative D call: TRBD2 (7 bases). Germline V lookup: CDR1 MNHEY, CDR2 SVGAGI. The CDR3 consists of 13 residues. The V end lost 6 bases, the J end lost 4 bases, and 11 bases lay between the germline ends. This CDR3 reads CASSGGRSDTQYF. The CDR3 coding sequence is TGTGCCAGCAGCGGGGGGCGGTCAGATACGCAGTATTTT.

This clone showed up just a few times. The chain has TRBV5-6 and TRBJ1-2; 7 bases match TRBD1. The ends lost 4 bases at V and 5 bases at J; junction bases unmatched: 8. The germline gives CDR1 SGHDT, CDR2 YYEEEE. The CDR3 is made up of 14 amino acids. The CDR3 reads CASSDMGTAYGYTF. For the CDR3, the DNA is TGTGCCAGCAGCGACATGGGGACAGCTTATGGCTACACCTTC.

Of note for this clone: Since a much larger clone is just one base distant, this may be a read error. The rearrangement joins TRBV27 to TRBJ2-7; D possibly uses TRBD1 or TRBD2 (5 bases each). Germline CDR1 and CDR2: MNHEY and SMNVEV (reference sequence). V dropped 3 bases and J dropped 6 bases, with 6 bases sitting between them. This CDR3 has 11 residues. Here the CDR3 DNA reads TGTGCCAGCAGTTTTGGGGGCGAGCAGTACTTC. Encoded protein: CASSFGGEQYF.

The CDR3 loop is CASATWTGVTVTGELFF. The DNA of the CDR3 is TGTGCCAGTGCAACCTGGACAGGGGTTACTGTCACCGGGGAGCTGTTTTTT. The chain links TRBV19 to TRBJ2-2, with 9 bases matching TRBD1. Per germline, CDR1 LNHDA and CDR2 SQIVND (reference sequence). This CDR3 comprises 17 residues. V was pared by 8 bases and J by 4 bases, with 14 bases of the junction left unmatched.

This clone was recorded only once. V usage is TRBV6-5 and J usage is TRBJ2-5; no firm D call. Germline values: CDR1 MNHEY, CDR2 SVGAGI. V shed 0 bases and J shed 4 bases, with 12 bases lying between them. The CDR3 loop spans 15 amino acids. The CDR3 bases are TGTGCCAGCAGTTACTCCCTAGAGACGGGAGAGACCCAGTACTTC. Its protein is CASSYSLETGETQYF.

The chain recombines TRBV5-4 with TRBJ2-5, with 12 bases matching TRBD2. J was trimmed by 5 bases and V by 1 base; bases with no gene match: 6. Germline assignment: CDR1 SGHNT and CDR2 YYREEE (reference sequence). The CDR3 has 16 residues. CDR3 sequence (DNA): TGTGCCAGCAGCTTGTCTAGCGGGGGGGGTCCTGAGACCCAGTACTTC. Encoded protein: CASSLSSGGGPETQYF.